The clone carrying this T cell receptor (beta chain) was seen only once. Its specificity is unknown. Other autoimmune diseases, uncontrolled infections, pregnancy and lactation each led to patient exclusion. Clinical symptoms, serum thyroxine, TRAb, thyroid ultrasound and orbital computed tomography formed the basis of diagnosis. This entry is derived from a study of Graves' ophthalmopathy and Graves' hyperthyroidism. Study results and limitations: Its predictions of ophthalmopathy progression gave the model roughly 71% sensitivity and 72% to 85% specificity.

Amplification from RNA transcripts yielded the TCR beta CDR3 regions. A first-round RT-PCR used HTBI primers, followed by a second-round multiplex PCR. TCRdb recomputed calls from the multiplex PCR reads with MiXCR, one row per CDR3 protein. The sample contains some 350,000 distinct CDR3 sequences, approximately 18% of which appear only once. Sequencing was carried out using peripheral blood. This TCR came from an adult woman with stable Graves' hyperthyroidism.

This CDR3 reads CACTQGYNSPLHF. CDR3 in DNA: TGTGCCTGTACTCAGGGTTATAATTCACCCCTCCACTTT. This rearrangement joins TRBV30 to TRBJ1-6; a possible D gene is TRBD1 (5 bases). CDR3 length: 13 residues. Germline CDR1 reads GTSNPN; CDR2 reads SVGIG (reference sequence). The V end lost 6 bases, the J end lost 4 bases, and 10 bases lay between the germline ends. Looking up the rest from reference TRBV30 and TRBJ1-6 gives the full variable domain: SQTIHQWPATLVQPVGSPLSLECTVEGTSNPNLYWYRQAAGRGLQLLFYSVGIGQISSEVPQNLSASRPQDRQFILSSKKLLLSDSGFYLCACTQGYNSPLHFGNGTRLTVT.